This TCR beta chain was profiled in a study of PD-1 blockade in classical Hodgkin lymphoma. At the level of the study: Every 2 weeks, patients got 3 mg/kg intravenous nivolumab. Overall study findings and caveats: Compared with healthy donors, newly diagnosed patients reportedly showed lower baseline TCR diversity. There remain no defined causes for the repertoire differences, which possibly reflect disease activity or prior therapy. Individuals initiating nivolumab under 1 year after ASCT were excluded.

This clone came up a few times. Its antigen is as yet unknown. Each patient's relapse followed autologous stem cell transplantation, and brentuximab vedotin exposure varied. This CDR3 has 15 residues. Germline lookup yields CDR1 SGDLS and CDR2 YYNGEE. Trimming took 0 bases from V and 1 from J, leaving 7 bases between them. Repertoires were generated with immunoSEQ multiplex PCR, while TCRdb's copy carries only in-frame clones and drops some. Counted here are approximately 89,000 clones, roughly 84% occurring once; the ten biggest clones make up 10% to 15%. The V and J genes are TRBV9 and TRBJ2-2, with D uncertain. This sequence originates from a human donor with classical Hodgkin lymphoma. The sequencing used peripheral blood mononuclear cells (PBMCs), collected at baseline. CDR3 DNA: TGTGCCAGCAGCGTAGGGGCGATGAACACCGGGGAGCTGTTTTTT. Its protein product is CASSVGAMNTGELFF.